This T cell receptor beta chain was documented in a study of T cells in Graves' hyperthyroidism and ophthalmopathy. V was pared by 1 base and J by 3 bases, with 11 bases of the junction left unmatched. The CDR3 runs 19 residues. The germline V gene encodes CDR1 SGHNT and CDR2 YYREEE (reference sequence). For this clonotype: Its cognate antigen is unknown.

General study points: Most clonotypes that expanded in the thyroid above 0.001 also showed up in blood. Ophthalmopathy and stable hyperthyroidism were separated by a 13 V-J model.

Investigators excluded patients with uncontrolled infection, other autoimmune disease, pregnancy or lactation. PBMCs came from 10 ml fresh peripheral blood. RNA transcripts provided the source from which TCR beta CDR3 regions were amplified. TCR CDR3 underwent first-round RT-PCR with the HTBI primer set. TCRdb re-called the multiplex PCR reads through MiXCR, storing one row per CDR3 protein. The sample shows roughly 740,000 distinct CDR3 sequences, roughly 17% of them seen only once. The specimen was blood. The chain links TRBV5-4 to TRBJ2-2; 11 bases align to TRBD2. The TCR sequence derives from a man younger than 35 with Graves' hyperthyroidism. The CDR3 loop reads CASSLRKLAGVLDTGELFF. DNA of the CDR3: TGTGCCAGCAGCTTGAGGAAACTAGCGGGAGTGCTTGACACCGGGGAGCTGTTTTTT.